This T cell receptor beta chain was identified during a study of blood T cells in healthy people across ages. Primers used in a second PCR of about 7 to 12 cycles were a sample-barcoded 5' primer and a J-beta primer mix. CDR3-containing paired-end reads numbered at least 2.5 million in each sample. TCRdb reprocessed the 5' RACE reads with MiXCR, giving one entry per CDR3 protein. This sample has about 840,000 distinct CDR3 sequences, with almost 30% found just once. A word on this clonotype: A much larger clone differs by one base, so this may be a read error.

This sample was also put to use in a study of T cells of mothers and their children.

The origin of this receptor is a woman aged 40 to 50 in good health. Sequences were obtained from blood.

The CDR3 spells CASRGTLGKNIQNF. DNA for the CDR3: TGTGCCAGCAGGGGGACCCTTGGCAAAAACATTCAGAACTTC. The rearrangement uses TRBV6-2 or TRBV6-3 and TRBJ2-4; tentatively, D is TRBD1 or TRBD2 (5 bases each). The CDR3 runs to 14 residues. The germline V gene has CDR1 MNHEY and CDR2 SVGEGT.